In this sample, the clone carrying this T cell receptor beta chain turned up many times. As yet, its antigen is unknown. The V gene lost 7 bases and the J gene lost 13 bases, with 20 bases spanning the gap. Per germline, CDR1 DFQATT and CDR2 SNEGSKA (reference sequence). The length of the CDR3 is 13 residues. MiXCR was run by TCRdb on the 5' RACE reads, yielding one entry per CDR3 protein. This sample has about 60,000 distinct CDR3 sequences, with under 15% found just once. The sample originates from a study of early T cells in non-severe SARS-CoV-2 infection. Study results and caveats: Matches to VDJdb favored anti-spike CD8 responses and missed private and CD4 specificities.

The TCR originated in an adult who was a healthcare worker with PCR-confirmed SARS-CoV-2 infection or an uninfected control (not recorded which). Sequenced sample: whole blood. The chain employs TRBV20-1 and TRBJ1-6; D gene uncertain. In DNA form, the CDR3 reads TGCAGTGTACACAGAGCCACCGGTTCGCCCCTCCACTTT. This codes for CSVHRATGSPLHF.